This TCR beta chain originates from a study of T cell responses to AZD1222 COVID-19 vaccine. About the study: Pooling covered second doses at about 4 or about 12 weeks.

CDR1 and CDR2 (germline): LNHDA, SQIVND (reference sequence). With 5 bases clipped from V and 2 bases from J, the junction kept 8 bases outside the gene matches. The CDR3 covers 16 residues. General study points: White British ancestry dominated among donors, who included more females, and clonal diversity was possibly underestimated.

Note on this clone: Its antigen is unknown.

Only in-frame clones appear in the TCRdb table, and some are missing; sequencing was by immunoSEQ multiplex PCR. The sample holds about 140,000 clones; more than 90% are singletons and the top ten take over 1.5%. This clonotype originated in an adult in good health. J is TRBJ2-7 and V is TRBV19; 11 nucleotides align to TRBD2. The source was peripheral blood, collected on day 0 of AZD1222 vaccination. CDR3 bases: TGTGCCAGTAGTTCCCTACCGGGACTAGCGGCCTACGAGCAGTACTTC. The encoded protein is CASSSLPGLAAYEQYF.